One and the same sample provided the 2 T cell receptor beta chains below, sequenced in a study of cytomegalovirus exposure and HLA in healthy donors. Method: immunoSEQ multiplex PCR; TCRdb's copy keeps in-frame clones and lacks some. The sample lists approximately 270,000 clones; about 90% were seen once. Sequenced sample: PBMCs. The receptors derive from a man aged 18 to 30 in good health and CMV-seropositive.

This rearrangement joins TRBV18 to TRBJ2-5; possibly TRBD1 or TRBD2 for D (6 bases each). The CDR3 runs 14 residues. Trimming stripped 1 base from V and 2 bases from J, with 8 bases between. Germline assignment: CDR1 KGHSH and CDR2 LQKENI. DNA for the CDR3: TGTGCCAGCTCACCACGGGGGGCTCAAGAGACCCAGTACTTC. It translates to CASSPRGAQETQYF.

This clone came up a few times. CDR3 protein: CASSGQAASTDTQYF. The CDR3 bases are TGTGCCAGCAGTGGTCAGGCTGCTAGCACAGATACGCAGTATTTT. The gene calls are TRBV6-4 and TRBJ2-3; D not certain. CDR1 is MRHNA, CDR2 SNTAGT, per germline. The V end was cut by 4 bases, the J end by 0 bases, with 11 bases between. CDR3 length: 15 residues.